These 31 T cell receptor beta chains share one sample of origin, sequenced in a study of glioma-infiltrating T cells. The iRepertoire nested amplicon-rescue multiplex PCR amplified TCR alpha and beta CDR3s from RNA. TCRdb reprocessed the multiplex PCR reads with MiXCR, giving one entry per CDR3 protein. The sample consists of under 200,000 distinct CDR3 sequences, more than 35% of them appearing once. The sequenced material came from glioma tissue, nonneoplastic brain tissue, or PBMCs (not recorded which). The receptors here all came from a human donor with low-grade glioma or glioblastoma, undergoing nonglioma brain surgery, or in good health (not recorded which).

There are a few counts of this clonotype. An end of the junction does not agree with germline; a read error may underlie this. The chain combines TRBV28 with TRBJ2-7; 10 bases agree with TRBD2. This CDR3 is 14 amino acids long. Germline assignment: CDR1 MDHEN and CDR2 SYDVKM. CDR3 in amino acids: CASGFSGRAREQYF. The CDR3 bases are TGTGCCAGCGGTTTCAGCGGGAGGGCTCGCGAGCAGTACTTC. The whole variable domain, filled in from reference TRBV28 and TRBJ2-7, reads DVKVTQSSRYLVKRTGEKVFLECVQDMDHENMFWYRQDPGLGLRLIYFSYDVKMKEKGDIPEGYSVSREKKERFSLILESASTNQTSMYLCASGFSGRAREQYFGPGTRLTVT.

This sequence joins TRBV27 and TRBJ2-1; 7 bases are a match to TRBD2. V gave up 8 bases and J gave up 3 bases; unmatched junction bases: 13. Germline V lookup: CDR1 MNHEY, CDR2 SMNVEV (reference sequence). This CDR3 spans 16 amino acids. This CDR3 is CASGSRLASYYNEQFF. In nucleotides, the CDR3 is TGTGCCAGCGGTTCTCGACTAGCCAGCTACTACAATGAGCAGTTCTTC.

V usage is TRBV6-1 and J usage is TRBJ2-1; 9 bases line up with TRBD1. CDR1 and CDR2 (germline): MNHNS, SASEGT. The trim removed 8 bases at V and 8 bases at J, leaving 10 bases unmatched. The CDR3 totals 14 residues. The CDR3 region has the DNA TGTGCCAGCTTCGATGGGACAGGGTCCTATGAGCAGTTCTTC. It translates to CASFDGTGSYEQFF.

Comment on this clonotype: One junction end does not reproduce the germline sequence, and a read error may be involved. The chain has TRBV29-1 and TRBJ2-3; a possible D gene is TRBD2 (6 bases). This CDR3 is built from 12 residues. Germline loops: CDR1 SQVTM, CDR2 ANQGSEA. CDR3 residues: CSAEGLTGTQYF. For the CDR3, the DNA is TGCAGCGCTGAGGGACTTACAGGTACGCAGTATTTT.

This clonotype came up many times. This chain uses TRBV25-1 with TRBJ1-2; no firm D call. CDR3 length: 14 amino acids. Germline values: CDR1 MGHDK, CDR2 SYGVNS. V dropped 4 bases and J dropped 7 bases, with 16 bases sitting between them. CDR3 sequence reads: CASSATGEAGGYTF. CDR3 nucleotides: TGTGCCAGCAGTGCTACCGGAGAGGCTGGTGGCTACACCTTC.

On this clonotype itself: With a much larger clone just one base away, this may be a read error. The gene calls are TRBV4-2 and TRBJ2-3, with 8 nucleotides matching TRBD2. There are 14 residues in the CDR3. Germline assignment: CDR1 LGHNA and CDR2 YNFKEQ. The CDR3 region has the DNA TGTGCCAGCAGCCTAGCGGGGTACACAGATACGAAGTATTTT. Encoded protein: CASSLAGYTDTKYF.

On this clonotype itself: A much more abundant neighbour one base away suggests this may be a read error. The chain has TRBV3-1 and TRBJ1-2; TRBD1 matches at 9 bases. V trimming: 5 bases; J trimming: 4 bases; junction bases outside the gene matches: 8. Germline loops: CDR1 LGHDT, CDR2 YNNKEL (reference sequence). This CDR3 is built from 15 residues. CDR3 protein: CASSTRGTGSYGYTF. The CDR3 nucleotides read TGTGCCAGCAGCACTCGAGGGACAGGGAGCTATGGCTACACCTTC.

The V and J genes are TRBV24-1 and TRBJ1-2, with 12 bases aligning to TRBD1. The trim removed 3 bases at V and 4 bases at J, leaving 11 bases unmatched. From germline, CDR1 is KGHDR and CDR2 SFDVKD. The CDR3 extends over 18 amino acids. CDR3 protein: CATSDPRDRGQIGYGYTF. In DNA form, the CDR3 reads TGTGCCACCAGTGATCCCCGGGACAGGGGGCAGATCGGCTATGGCTACACCTTC.

Comment on this clonotype: This clone may be a read error of a much larger clone one base away. This chain connects TRBV7-9 to TRBJ1-2, with no clear D. The CDR3 has 13 amino acids. Germline V gene sequence: CDR1 SEHNR, CDR2 FQNEAQ (reference sequence). CDR3 DNA sequence: TGTTCCAGCAGCTTCCCACCTAGCCCAGGCTACACCTTC. Translated: CSSSFPPSPGYTF. Complete variable domain (other parts from reference TRBV7-9 and TRBJ1-2): DTGVSQNPRHKITKRGQNVTFRCDPISEHNRLYWYRQTLGQGPEFLTYFQNEAQLEKSRLLSDRFSAERPKGSFSTLEIQRTEQGDSAMYLCSSSFPPSPGYTFGSGTRLTVV.

This clonotype was detected a few times. The chain has TRBV5-1 and TRBJ2-3, with D possibly matching TRBD2 (5 bases). CDR1 is SGHRS, CDR2 YFSETQ, per germline. The CDR3 contains 16 residues. The V end was cut by 4 bases, the J end by 3 bases, with 18 bases between. The CDR3 coding sequence is TGCGCCAGCAGCGTCGGACTGAGGCTGACTACAGATACGCAGTATTTT. This sequence encodes CASSVGLRLTTDTQYF.

This clonotype was seen a few times. The chain carries TRBV7-2 and TRBJ2-7; 10 bases are shared with TRBD1. The V and J ends lost 5 bases and 5 bases, in that order; junction bases with no gene match: 9. This CDR3 region has 15 residues. Germline CDR1 and CDR2: SGHTA and FQGNSA. The CDR3 is CASSTALGQGDEQYF. The CDR3 DNA is TGTGCCAGCAGCACCGCGCTAGGACAGGGGGACGAGCAGTACTTC.

This clonotype was seen at least ten times. CDR3 residues: CASSLDRNNEQFF. The CDR3 DNA reads TGTGCCAGCAGTTTAGACAGGAACAATGAGCAGTTCTTC. The chain joins TRBV28 to TRBJ2-1, with D perhaps matching TRBD1 (6 bases). The CDR3 spans 13 residues. Germline CDR1 reads MDHEN; CDR2 reads SYDVKM. Trimming removed 2 bases at V and 5 bases at J, with 7 bases between.

As to this clonotype: One base away lies a much larger clone, so this may be a sequencing read error. The chain carries TRBV12-3 or TRBV12-4 and TRBJ1-5; tentatively, D is TRBD1 (6 bases). V gave up 6 bases and J gave up 4 bases, with 13 bases separating them. The length of the CDR3 is 14 residues. The CDR3 protein is CASSGGQLNQPQHF. Here the CDR3 DNA reads TGTGCCAGCAGCGGAGGACAGCTGAATCAGCCCCAGCATTTT.

This clonotype was recorded at least ten times. V usage is TRBV7-2 and J usage is TRBJ2-3; 8 bases align to TRBD2. V lost 4 bases, J lost 5 bases, and 14 bases stayed unmatched. Germline CDR1 reads SGHTA; CDR2 reads FQGNSA. The CDR3 sequence is 17 residues long. DNA for the CDR3: TGTGCCAGCAGCTCCAACCGCGGCGGGAGGCGAATAGATACGCAGTATTTT. Protein sequence: CASSSNRGGRRIDTQYF.

The rearrangement links TRBV4-2 to TRBJ2-3; possible D gene TRBD2, 5 bases. Between the trimmed V and J ends, which lost 5 bases and 4 bases, there was a span of 16 bases. The germline gives CDR1 LGHNA, CDR2 YNFKEQ. This CDR3 has 15 residues. CDR3 sequence reads: CASSSTTRDPDTQYF. Here the CDR3 DNA reads TGTGCCAGCAGCAGTACTACCCGGGATCCAGATACGCAGTATTTT.

About this clonotype: A much larger clone differs by one base, so this may be a read error. This chain uses TRBV7-2 with TRBJ1-4, with D unresolved. Germline CDR1 and CDR2: SGHTA and FQGNSA. The germline V and J ends were trimmed by 3 bases and 8 bases, with 16 bases remaining between them. This CDR3 is 15 amino acids long. CDR3 in amino acids: CASSFGGSGGEKLFF. CDR3 DNA: TGTGCCAGCAGCTTCGGAGGCTCGGGTGGGGAAAAACTGTTTTTT.

Comments on this clonotype: At one end, the junction sequence differs from germline, possibly due to a read error. The V and J genes are TRBV2 and TRBJ1-3; D is ambiguous. CDR1 and CDR2 (germline): SNHLY, FYNNEI. The CDR3 loop spans 14 amino acids. CDR3 nucleotide sequence: TGTGCCATCAGTGAAAGTACGCTTAGAAACACCATATATTTT. This encodes CAISESTLRNTIYF.

This clonotype turned up a few times. This rearrangement joins TRBV4-1 to TRBJ2-2; 10 bases are shared with TRBD1. The CDR3 is 17 amino acids. Trimming took 3 bases from V and 5 from J; bases not matched to a gene: 9. Germline-derived CDR1 and CDR2 are MGHRA and YSYEKL. The DNA for the CDR3 is TGCGCCAGCAGCCAGGACGCCGGGACAGGGGATACCGGGGAGCTGTTTTTT. Amino acids: CASSQDAGTGDTGELFF.

A note on this clonotype: One junction end disagrees with the germline gene, perhaps due to a read error. The rearrangement joins TRBV29-1 to TRBJ1-5; D gene unclear. This CDR3 contains 15 residues. The germline V gene has CDR1 SQVTM and CDR2 ANQGSEA. CDR3 bases: TGCAGCGTTGATCCCTCTGGGAAGGAGGACCAGCCCAAGCATTTT. This translates into CSVDPSGKEDQPKHF.

Regarding this clonotype: It is likely a read error, because the conserved phenylalanine at the end of the CDR3 is missing. It is unclear where the CDR3 begins or ends on the DNA, so no DNA is shown, and the CDR3 is as TCRdb lists it. The CDR3 loop reads CASIDTTGGEAFL. The rearrangement links TRBV6-2 or TRBV6-3 to TRBJ1-1; TRBD1 is the table's D call and was not checked against the DNA. CDR1 MNHEY and CDR2 SVGEGT come from the germline V gene. The CDR3 adds up to 13 amino acids, both ends counted.

Worth noting for this clonotype: The CDR3 does not end in the conserved phenylalanine or tryptophan, so this is likely a read error. This chain links TRBV19 with TRBJ2-1; 8 bases fit TRBD1. Germline assignment: CDR1 LNHDA and CDR2 SQIVND (reference sequence). The junction had 17 bases not matched to a gene; V was cut back by 5 bases and J by 2 bases. This CDR3 has 19 residues. The CDR3 here is CASSQRGGQAIFPYNEQFL. The CDR3 DNA is TGTGCCAGTAGTCAGCGAGGGGGACAGGCCATTTTCCCCTACAATGAGCAGTTCTTA.

Of note for this clonotype: The junction does not match germline at one end; this may be a read error. The J gene is TRBJ1-1, the V gene TRBV28; 7 bases match TRBD1. In germline, CDR1 is MDHEN, CDR2 SYDVKM. This CDR3 has 13 residues. The CDR3 coding sequence is TGTGTAGCAGGGACAGACATGAACACTAAAGCTTTCTTT. This translates into CVAGTDMNTKAFF.

This chain links TRBV28 with TRBJ2-1; 13 bases match TRBD2. J lost 3 bases, V lost 9 bases, and 5 bases had no gene match. This CDR3 is 15 amino acids long. Germline CDR1 is MDHEN and CDR2 is SYDVKM. CDR3 nucleotide sequence: TGTGCCAGTAGACTAGCGGGAGGTGACTACAATGAGCAGTTCTTC. Protein product: CASRLAGGDYNEQFF.

The rearrangement uses TRBV2 and TRBJ2-7, with D unresolved. This CDR3 spans 13 amino acids. The V gene lost 4 bases and the J gene lost 6 bases, with 13 bases spanning the gap. The germline V gene has CDR1 SNHLY and CDR2 FYNNEI. For the CDR3, the DNA is TGTGCCAGCAGTGTAGAGCCGTGGAGCGAGCAGTACTTC. Translation gives CASSVEPWSEQYF.

This clonotype was recorded many times. This chain links TRBV27 with TRBJ1-6, with D unclear. Germline CDR1 and CDR2: MNHEY and SMNVEV (reference sequence). The germline V and J ends were trimmed by 3 bases and 7 bases, with 7 bases remaining between them. The CDR3 spans 13 residues. CDR3 sequence: CASSFGENSPLHF. The DNA of the CDR3 is TGTGCCAGCAGTTTTGGGGAAAATTCACCCCTCCACTTT.

This clonotype was found a few times. The chain has TRBV11-2 and TRBJ2-3, with 9 bases matching TRBD1. Looked up from germline, CDR1 is SGHAT and CDR2 is FQNNGV. The CDR3 spans 15 residues. V shed 5 bases, J shed 10 bases, and the junction held 13 bases outside the gene matches. Here the CDR3 reads CASSARTGVAKAQYF. The CDR3 nucleotides are TGTGCCAGCAGCGCCCGGACAGGGGTGGCCAAGGCGCAGTATTTT.

This clonotype was observed many times. The chain uses TRBV10-3 and TRBJ2-7; TRBD2 aligns across 8 bases. CDR1 and CDR2 from the germline V gene are ENHRY and SYGVKD. Germline trimming cut 4 bases from V and 3 bases from J; bases unmatched to any gene: 14. The CDR3 totals 17 residues. CDR3 DNA: TGTGCCATCAGTGCCCCCGGGGGCGCGGGAGGTGGCTACGAGCAGTACTTC. This translates into CAISAPGGAGGGYEQYF.

This sequence joins TRBV19 and TRBJ2-1; 10 bases match TRBD1. V shed 4 bases and J 5 bases; nucleotides not matched to a gene: 8. Germline CDR1 reads LNHDA; CDR2 reads SQIVND (reference sequence). The CDR3 is 16 residues long. The CDR3 region has the DNA TGTGCCAGTAGTACTGGGAGACAGGGGGCTAACAATGAGCAGTTCTTC. Amino acids: CASSTGRQGANNEQFF.

V and J are TRBV20-1 and TRBJ2-7; D might be TRBD1 (7 bases). The CDR3 has 14 residues. The V and J ends lost 3 bases and 3 bases respectively, with 15 bases between them. Germline V gene sequence: CDR1 DFQATT, CDR2 SNEGSKA (reference sequence). This chain's CDR3 is CSASGGQSSYEQYF. CDR3 nucleotide sequence: TGCAGTGCTAGCGGGGGACAGTCCAGCTACGAGCAGTACTTC.

This clonotype was observed a handful of times. This chain uses TRBV5-1 with TRBJ2-3; D might be TRBD1 (6 bases). Germline CDR1 and CDR2: SGHRS and YFSETQ. The CDR3 has 15 residues. V lost 6 bases to trimming and J lost 2 bases, with 16 bases between them. The CDR3 sequence: CASKVGAGTTDTQYF. As DNA, the CDR3 is TGCGCCAGCAAGGTGGGGGCAGGGACCACAGATACGCAGTATTTT.

This clonotype was seen only a few times. The chain couples TRBV7-9 to TRBJ1-1; D is uncertain. The germline V and J ends were trimmed by 3 bases and 2 bases, with 7 bases remaining between them. Germline V gives CDR1 SEHNR, CDR2 FQNEAQ (reference sequence). The CDR3 sequence is 13 residues long. CDR3 DNA sequence: TGTGCCAGCAGCTTCGCAGCTAACACTGAAGCTTTCTTT. It codes for CASSFAANTEAFF.